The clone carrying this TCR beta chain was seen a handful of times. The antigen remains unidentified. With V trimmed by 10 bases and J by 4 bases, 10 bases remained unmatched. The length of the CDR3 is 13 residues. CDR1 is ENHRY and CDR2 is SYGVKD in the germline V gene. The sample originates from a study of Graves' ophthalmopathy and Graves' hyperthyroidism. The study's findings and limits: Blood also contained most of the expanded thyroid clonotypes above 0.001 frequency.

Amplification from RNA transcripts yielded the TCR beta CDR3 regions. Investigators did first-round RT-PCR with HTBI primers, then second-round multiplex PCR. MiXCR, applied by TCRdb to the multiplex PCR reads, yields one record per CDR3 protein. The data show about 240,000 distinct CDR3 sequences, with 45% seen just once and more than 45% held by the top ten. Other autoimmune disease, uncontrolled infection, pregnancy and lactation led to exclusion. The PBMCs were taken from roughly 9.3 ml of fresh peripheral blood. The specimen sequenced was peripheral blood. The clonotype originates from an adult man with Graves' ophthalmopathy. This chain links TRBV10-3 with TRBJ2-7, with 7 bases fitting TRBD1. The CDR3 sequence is CASRQGVAYEQYF. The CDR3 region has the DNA TGTGCCAGCAGGCAGGGGGTAGCGTACGAGCAGTACTTC.